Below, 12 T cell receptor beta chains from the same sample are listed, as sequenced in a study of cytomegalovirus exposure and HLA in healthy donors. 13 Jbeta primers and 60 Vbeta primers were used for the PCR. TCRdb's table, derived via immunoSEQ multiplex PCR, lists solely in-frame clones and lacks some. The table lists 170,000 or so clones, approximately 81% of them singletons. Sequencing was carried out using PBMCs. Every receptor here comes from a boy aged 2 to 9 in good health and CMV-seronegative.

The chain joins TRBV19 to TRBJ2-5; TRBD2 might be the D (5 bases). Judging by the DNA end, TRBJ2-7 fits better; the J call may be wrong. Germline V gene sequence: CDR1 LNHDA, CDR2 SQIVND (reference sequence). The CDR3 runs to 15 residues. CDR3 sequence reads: CASSPGLGVAYEQYF. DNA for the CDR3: TGTGCCAGTAGTCCCGGGTTGGGAGTGGCCTACGAGCAGTACTTC.

This chain's CDR3 is CASSYWTGAGEQYF. In nucleotides, the CDR3 is TGTGCCAGCAGTTACTGGACAGGGGCCGGGGAGCAGTACTTC. The chain has TRBV6-5 and TRBJ2-7, with TRBD1 matching over 9 bases. Germline loops: CDR1 MNHEY, CDR2 SVGAGI. J gave up 7 bases and V 1 base, and 5 bases lay outside the gene matches. The CDR3 totals 14 residues.

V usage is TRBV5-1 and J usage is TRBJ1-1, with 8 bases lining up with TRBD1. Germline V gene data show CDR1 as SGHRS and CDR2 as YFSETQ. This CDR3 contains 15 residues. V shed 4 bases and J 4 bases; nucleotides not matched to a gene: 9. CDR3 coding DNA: TGCGCCAGCAGCGGTACAACAGGGGGTATCACTGAAGCTTTCTTT. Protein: CASSGTTGGITEAFF.

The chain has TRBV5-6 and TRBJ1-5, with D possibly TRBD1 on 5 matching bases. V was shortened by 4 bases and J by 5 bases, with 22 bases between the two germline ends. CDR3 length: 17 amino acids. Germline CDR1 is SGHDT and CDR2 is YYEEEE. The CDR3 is CASSRRVMRWDDQPQHF. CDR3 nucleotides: TGTGCCAGCAGCCGCAGGGTTATGCGATGGGATGATCAGCCCCAGCATTTT.

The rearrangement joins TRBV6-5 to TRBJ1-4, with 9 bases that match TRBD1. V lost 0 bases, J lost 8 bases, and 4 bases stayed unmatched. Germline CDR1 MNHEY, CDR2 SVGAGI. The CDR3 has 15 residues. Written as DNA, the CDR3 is TGTGCCAGCAGTTACTCGGACAGGGGCCGGGAAAAACTGTTTTTT. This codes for CASSYSDRGREKLFF.

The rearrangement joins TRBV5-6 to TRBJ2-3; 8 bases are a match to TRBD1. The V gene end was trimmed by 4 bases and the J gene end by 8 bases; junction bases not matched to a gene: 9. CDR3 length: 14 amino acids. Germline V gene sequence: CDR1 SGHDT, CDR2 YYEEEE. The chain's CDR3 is CASSPGQVISTQYF. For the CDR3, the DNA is TGTGCCAGCAGCCCGGGACAGGTTATTAGTACGCAGTATTTT.

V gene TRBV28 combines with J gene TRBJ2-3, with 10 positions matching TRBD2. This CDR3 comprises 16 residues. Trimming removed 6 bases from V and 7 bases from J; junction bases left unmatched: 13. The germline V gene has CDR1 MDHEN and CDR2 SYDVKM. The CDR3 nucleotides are TGTGCCAGCAGCCCCTCTGGTAGCGGGAGGCGGTATACGCAGTATTTT. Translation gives CASSPSGSGRRYTQYF. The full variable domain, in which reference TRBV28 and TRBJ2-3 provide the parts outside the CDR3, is DVKVTQSSRYLVKRTGEKVFLECVQDMDHENMFWYRQDPGLGLRLIYFSYDVKMKEKGDIPEGYSVSREKKERFSLILESASTNQTSMYLCASSPSGSGRRYTQYFGPGTRLTVL.

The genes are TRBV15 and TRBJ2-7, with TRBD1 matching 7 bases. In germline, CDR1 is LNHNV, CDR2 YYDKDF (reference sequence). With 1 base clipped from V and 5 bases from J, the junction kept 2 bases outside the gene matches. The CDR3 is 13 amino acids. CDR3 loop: CATSRVTGDEQYF. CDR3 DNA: TGTGCCACCAGCAGAGTAACAGGGGACGAGCAGTACTTC.

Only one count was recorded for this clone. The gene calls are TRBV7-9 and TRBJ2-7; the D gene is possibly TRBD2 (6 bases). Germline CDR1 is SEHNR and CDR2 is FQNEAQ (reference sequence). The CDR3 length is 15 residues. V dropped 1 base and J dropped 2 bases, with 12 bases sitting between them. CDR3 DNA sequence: TGTGCCAGCAGCTTAGTCTCGGGAGCCGCCTACGAGCAGTACTTC. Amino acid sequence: CASSLVSGAAYEQYF.

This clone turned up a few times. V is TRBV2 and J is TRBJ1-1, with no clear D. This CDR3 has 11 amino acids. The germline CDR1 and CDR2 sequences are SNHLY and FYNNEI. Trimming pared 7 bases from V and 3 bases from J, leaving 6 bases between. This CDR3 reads CASNGDTEAFF. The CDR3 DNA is TGTGCCAGCAACGGGGACACTGAAGCTTTCTTT.

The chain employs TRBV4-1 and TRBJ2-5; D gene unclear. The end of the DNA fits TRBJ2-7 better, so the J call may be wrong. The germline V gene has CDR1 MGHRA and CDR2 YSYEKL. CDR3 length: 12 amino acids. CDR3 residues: CASSQVRSEQYF. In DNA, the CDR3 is TGCGCCAGCAGCCAAGTGAGGAGCGAGCAGTACTTC.

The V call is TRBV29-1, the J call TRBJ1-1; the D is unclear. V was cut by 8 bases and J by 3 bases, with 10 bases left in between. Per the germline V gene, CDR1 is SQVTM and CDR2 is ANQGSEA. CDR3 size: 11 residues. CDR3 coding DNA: TGCAGCCTATCATTGTACACTGAAGCTTTCTTT. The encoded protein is CSLSLYTEAFF.